This TCR beta chain came from a study of blood T cell repertoires in COVID-19 (dated by TCRdb to the early 2020s). As for the study more broadly: The collaborator samples originated in the United States, Italy and Spain and spanned the acute and convalescent phases of COVID-19. The material from the prospective study consisted of cDNA or gDNA derived from T cells, B-cell-depleted T cells, or PBMCs. The repertoires were released in a freely available public database meant as a resource for research on the immune response to SARS-CoV-2. A de-identified subject ID, COVID-19 status, age in years and sex were almost always included in the sample metadata. Samples came from the ongoing ImmuneRACE study (first 160 participants) plus 1,254 subjects from 6 global collaborators. Where available, HLA class I and class II types were taken from metadata supplied by the sample provider and were not determined by assay-based typing. The dataset comprised deeply sampled blood TCRbeta repertoires from subjects exposed to, actively infected with, or recovered from COVID-19. What the research found in general, with its limitations: Clinical and demographic metadata were provided uncurated, with the amount varying by source and participant.

TCRbeta CDR3 regions were amplified from genomic DNA by means of the immunoSEQ Assay, a bias-controlled multiplex PCR. The authors' analysis ran thus. Nucleated cell counts per sample were estimated from amplification of reference gene primers within the assay. To quantify the absolute abundance of each unique TCRbeta CDR3 rearrangement, sequence reads were collapsed and filtered. Productive Simpson clonality was computed per sample as the square root of Simpson's diversity index over productive rearrangements. Sourced from immuneACCESS, this table was stored by TCRdb with only in-frame sequences that have V and J called. A share of the clones is absent; for the studies checked, an unresolved V gene accounts for under half, and the remainder has no known explanation. Clonal size and the V and J genes are those of that table, whereas D and trimming came from the DNA. Within this sample are 90,000 to 95,000 clones, with about 88% of them counted one time only. Jointly, the top ten make up around 4.5% of the sample.

The collaborating institutions used their own protocols to collect whole blood in K2EDTA tubes. Collaborator samples were shipped for TCRbeta analysis as frozen whole blood, isolated PBMCs, or DNA extracted from either sample type. A word on this clone: This clone's antigen is unknown. No base quality values were provided; no much bigger clone lies one nucleotide off.

The CDR3 numbers 15 residues from cysteine through phenylalanine. Kept here is only the CDR3 DNA, which spans 45 bases and is read in frame from base 1. Based on the germline V gene, the CDR1 and CDR2 sequences are SGHRS and YFSETQ. V sheds 5 bases and J sheds 5 bases, leaving 14 bases between their ends. The sequence derives from an elderly woman with active COVID-19. Sequenced: peripheral blood. In this chain, TRBV5-1 is recombined with TRBJ2-6; a tentative D call is TRBD2 (5 bases match). The CDR3 amino acid sequence is: CASSPGMRRANVLTF. The bases read TGCGCCAGCAGTCCCGGGATGCGGAGGGCCAACGTCCTGACTTTC.